Here is one TCR beta chain with its context. The CDR3 runs 14 residues. Germline assignment: CDR1 SEHNR and CDR2 FQNEAQ (reference sequence). Trimming removed 5 bases from V and 1 base from J, with 11 bases in between. Every one of the donors was a healthy Caucasian. The source of the sample is a study of identical twins. The authors used template switching to add a universal primer site and gave cDNA unique molecular identifiers. TCRdb independently ran MiXCR on the 5' RACE reads; one entry per CDR3 protein. Of 1.5 million or so distinct CDR3 sequences in the sample, about 32% were seen once. The sequenced sample consisted of cord blood. The TCR sequence derives from a newborn girl in good health. The V and J genes are TRBV7-9 and TRBJ1-1; possible D gene TRBD1, 5 bases. The CDR3 nucleotides are TGTGCCAGCAGCCGTGGGGCCCAGAACACTGAAGCTTTCTTT. As protein: CASSRGAQNTEAFF.